A selection of T cell receptor beta chains follows, all from one sample in a study of T cells in Graves' hyperthyroidism and ophthalmopathy. Each CDR3 protein gets one entry after TCRdb re-called the multiplex PCR reads with MiXCR. The data contain some 500,000 distinct CDR3 sequences, approximately 25% of them singletons. The sample taken for sequencing was blood. The receptors were gathered from a woman in her thirties with Graves' ophthalmopathy. Both conserved end residues are part of each CDR3. Size tells how often a clone was seen (once, few, many) or the class of an expanded clone, and some rows leave it out.

cdr3_aa: CASTGGKETQYF
v_call: TRBV6-1
clone_size: -

cdr3_aa: CSVEGHLYEQYF
v_call: TRBV29-1
clone_size: many

cdr3_aa: CASIWAGDVHEQYF
v_call: TRBV7-9
clone_size: -

cdr3_aa: CASSYGRNYEQYF
v_call: TRBV6-5
clone_size: many

cdr3_aa: CASSESGGMEAFF
v_call: TRBV6-1
clone_size: many

cdr3_aa: CASNPLGGYEQYF
v_call: TRBV2
clone_size: many

cdr3_aa: CASSGSEGEDNQPQHF
v_call: TRBV6-1
clone_size: once

cdr3_aa: CASSLGRTEAFF
v_call: TRBV11-2
clone_size: many

cdr3_aa: CSVISRGEGGELFF
v_call: TRBV20-1
clone_size: many

cdr3_aa: CASNGQGLNTEAFF
v_call: TRBV6-1
clone_size: many

cdr3_aa: CSARDGGLAGGPYAEQYF
v_call: TRBV20-1
clone_size: many

cdr3_aa: CASSQVGVAAEQYF
v_call: TRBV7-8
clone_size: many

cdr3_aa: CATSRGPGQANPDYEQYF
v_call: TRBV15
clone_size: -

cdr3_aa: CSARVSGGEAFF
v_call: TRBV20-1
clone_size: few

cdr3_aa: CASSFPPRETNTEAFF
v_call: TRBV28
clone_size: many

cdr3_aa: CSVDGSSNTGELFF
v_call: TRBV29-1
clone_size: -

cdr3_aa: CASSRIGLGQETQYF
v_call: TRBV3-1
clone_size: many

cdr3_aa: CASSPSGRDTEAFF
v_call: TRBV7-3
clone_size: many

cdr3_aa: CASSYSSSGNEQYF
v_call: TRBV6-5
clone_size: once

cdr3_aa: CSAATGTKNTEAFF
v_call: TRBV20-1
clone_size: -

cdr3_aa: CATKRGTGGSTGELFF
v_call: TRBV6-2/TRBV6-3
clone_size: few

cdr3_aa: CASSSTSTGEKGNTEAFF
v_call: TRBV19
clone_size: many

cdr3_aa: CASSYSMGASNTEAFF
v_call: TRBV6-5
clone_size: many

cdr3_aa: CAGSLGASGNTIYF
v_call: TRBV27
clone_size: -

cdr3_aa: CASSPQGTGLYEQYF
v_call: TRBV28
clone_size: -

cdr3_aa: CSARTTGTYEQYF
v_call: TRBV20-1
clone_size: many

cdr3_aa: CSARDLGARETQYF
v_call: TRBV20-1
clone_size: -

cdr3_aa: CASSGQGGAITGELFF
v_call: TRBV6-1
clone_size: many

cdr3_aa: CASSLGGFETQYF
v_call: TRBV12-3/TRBV12-4
clone_size: few

cdr3_aa: CASRRDSDTGYEQYF
v_call: TRBV6-1
clone_size: many

cdr3_aa: CASSFQGGAFF
v_call: TRBV11-2
clone_size: many

cdr3_aa: CASRYRGPYLNTEAFF
v_call: TRBV11-2
clone_size: few

cdr3_aa: CASSLGRQSNQPQHF
v_call: TRBV4-1
clone_size: -

cdr3_aa: CASSPLQRNEQYF
v_call: TRBV18
clone_size: few

cdr3_aa: CASGPGVRWIGFTNTEAFF
v_call: TRBV7-8
clone_size: many

cdr3_aa: CASFPAGTGYEQYF
v_call: TRBV28
clone_size: many

cdr3_aa: CATSRDRLAGQTQETQYF
v_call: TRBV15
clone_size: few

cdr3_aa: CASSLSDRAEQYF
v_call: TRBV28
clone_size: many

cdr3_aa: CASSFPGATEAFF
v_call: TRBV12-3/TRBV12-4
clone_size: few

cdr3_aa: CSVVAGGARYGYTF
v_call: TRBV29-1
clone_size: many

cdr3_aa: CASSLTWASGSYEQYF
v_call: TRBV28
clone_size: few

cdr3_aa: CSASEGWTDTQYF
v_call: TRBV20-1
clone_size: once